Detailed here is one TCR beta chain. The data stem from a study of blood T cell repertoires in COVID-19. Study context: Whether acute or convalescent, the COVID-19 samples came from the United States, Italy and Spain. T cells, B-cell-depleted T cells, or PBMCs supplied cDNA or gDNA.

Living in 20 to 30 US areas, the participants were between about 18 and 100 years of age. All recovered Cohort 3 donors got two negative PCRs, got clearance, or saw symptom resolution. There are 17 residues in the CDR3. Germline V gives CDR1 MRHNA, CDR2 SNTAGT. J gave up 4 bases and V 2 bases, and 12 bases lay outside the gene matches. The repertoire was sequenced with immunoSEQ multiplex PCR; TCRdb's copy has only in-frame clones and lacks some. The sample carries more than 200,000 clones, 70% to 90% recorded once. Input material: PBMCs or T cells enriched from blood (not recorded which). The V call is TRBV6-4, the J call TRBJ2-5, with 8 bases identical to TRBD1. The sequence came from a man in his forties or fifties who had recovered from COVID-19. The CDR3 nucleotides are TGTGCCAGCAGTGACAGGCAGGGGGCGCTGATAAGAGAGACCCAGTACTTC. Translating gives CASSDRQGALIRETQYF.